The rows below give T cell receptor beta chains drawn from one sample of a study of blood T cell repertoires in COVID-19. The data were produced by immunoSEQ multiplex PCR, yet TCRdb's version contains in-frame clones alone and is incomplete. The table shows roughly 63,000 clones, with approximately 90% occurring only once. The sample taken for sequencing was peripheral blood. The source of these receptors is a man in his sixties with acute or convalescent COVID-19. The CDR3 runs from the conserved cysteine through the conserved F or W. The order of the fields is D gene, clone size, J gene, V gene, CDR3 DNA, CDR3 protein. D genes are given only for firm matches. The listing skips clone size in some rows; elsewhere it reads once, few, many or a size class.

TRBD1 | - | TRBJ1-2 | TRBV24-1 | TGTGCCACCAGTGATCCCGGGACAGGGGGCAACTATGGCTACACCTTC | CATSDPGTGGNYGYTF
TRBD2 | - | TRBJ2-7 | TRBV5-1 | TGCGCCAGCAGCGCCGGGAGGATCTACGAGCAGTACTTC | CASSAGRIYEQYF
- | once | TRBJ2-7 | TRBV20-1 | TGCAGTGCTTGGGACTTCTACGAGCAGTACTTC | CSAWDFYEQYF
TRBD2 | - | TRBJ2-5 | TRBV10-3 | TGTGCCACCGTCGGGGAGCGGGAGGGTCCTCAAGAGACCCAGTACTTC | CATVGEREGPQETQYF
- | once | TRBJ1-5 | TRBV7-9 | TGTGCCAGCAGCTTAGAAGTGGGGGCCCCTAGCAATCAGCCCCAGCATTTT | CASSLEVGAPSNQPQHF
- | - | TRBJ1-4 | TRBV28 | TGTGCCAGCAGTCCTCCGGGAGGGGTCCGTGAAAAACTGTTTTTT | CASSPPGGVREKLFF
TRBD1 | - | TRBJ1-2 | TRBV6-6 | TGTGCCAGCAGTTACTTAGGAGACAGGGCCTATGGCTACACCTTC | CASSYLGDRAYGYTF
TRBD2 | - | TRBJ2-7 | TRBV3-1/TRBV3-2 | TGTGCCAGCAGCCAAAACGTCAGAGCGGGAGGGACCTACGAGCAGTACTTC | CASSQNVRAGGTYEQYF
TRBD1 | - | TRBJ1-1 | TRBV5-4 | TGTGCCAGCAGCCTACAGGGGGTTGGCACTGAAGCTTTCTTT | CASSLQGVGTEAFF
- | - | TRBJ2-3 | TRBV28 | TGTGCCAGCAGTTTAGGGGCCCCCACAGATACGCAGTATTTT | CASSLGAPTDTQYF
TRBD1 | - | TRBJ1-4 | TRBV2 | TGTGCCAGCAGGTTTGACAGGGGCACTAATGAAAAACTGTTTTTT | CASRFDRGTNEKLFF
- | - | TRBJ2-1 | TRBV5-1 | TGCGCCAGCAGCTTGGAAAGGACAATTCACAATGAGCAGTTCTTC | CASSLERTIHNEQFF
TRBD2 | - | TRBJ2-1 | TRBV9 | TGTGCCAGCAGCGTAGGGGTTCTAGCGGGATCTCGTGAGCAGTTCTTC | CASSVGVLAGSREQFF
TRBD1 | - | TRBJ2-7 | TRBV6-5 | TGTGCCAGCACGACAGGGTACGGTGGCGAGCAGTACTTC | CASTTGYGGEQYF
TRBD2 | once | TRBJ2-7 | TRBV30 | TGTGCCTGGAGTAAAACTAGCGTCAACGAGCAGTACTTC | CAWSKTSVNEQYF
TRBD2 | - | TRBJ2-1 | TRBV6-4 | TGTGCCAGCAGTGACGGCGGGAGCTACAATGAGCAGTTCTTC | CASSDGGSYNEQFF
TRBD1 | - | TRBJ1-1 | TRBV18 | TGTGCCAGCTCACCAGGGACAGGGGCCCGAACGACTGAAGCTTTCTTT | CASSPGTGARTTEAFF
TRBD1 | - | TRBJ2-3 | TRBV27 | TGTGCCAGCGCGGACAGGGGCGTCACAGATACGCAGTATTTT | CASADRGVTDTQYF
TRBD1 | once | TRBJ2-1 | TRBV7-3 | TGTGCCAGCAGCTTAGGACAGGACCCTACCTACAATGAGCAGTTCTTC | CASSLGQDPTYNEQFF
TRBD2 | - | TRBJ2-2 | TRBV30 | TGTGCCTGCCAATTGACTAGCGGGAACACCGGGGAGCTGTTTTTT | CACQLTSGNTGELFF
- | - | TRBJ2-5 | TRBV5-1 | TGCGCCAGCAGCTGGAGGGGTACAGAGGGGGAGACCCAGTACTTC | CASSWRGTEGETQYF
TRBD1 | - | TRBJ1-6 | TRBV28 | TGTGCCAGCAGGACCTACAGGGGAGAAGGTTCACCCCTCCACTTT | CASRTYRGEGSPLHF
TRBD2 | once | TRBJ2-3 | TRBV11-3 | TGTGCCAGCAGCTTAGGCCCATCAGCGGGGTTGGATACGCAGTATTTT | CASSLGPSAGLDTQYF
TRBD1 | - | TRBJ2-1 | TRBV7-9 | TGTGCCAGCAGCAACGGACAGGGACACAATGAGCAGTTCTTC | CASSNGQGHNEQFF
- | - | TRBJ1-1 | TRBV3-1/TRBV3-2 | TGTGCCAGCAGCCAAGAATCGCGGGAAACTGAAGCTTTCTTT | CASSQESRETEAFF